One TCR beta chain is described in this entry. Its antigen specificity is not known. A junction end diverges from the germline sequence, so it may reflect a read error. Sequences SSHAT (CDR1) and FNYEAQ (CDR2) are obtained from the germline V gene (reference sequence). The CDR3, from cysteine to phenylalanine, totals 13 residues. The sequence is cut down to CDR3 DNA, 39 bases in frame from base 1. The data derive from a study of cytomegalovirus exposure and HLA in healthy donors (TCRdb year 2017). With regard to the full study: An earlier analysis of approximately 550 of the donors reported 276 Gb of sequence data and about 100 million unique TCR beta sequences from some 180 million T cells. HLA typing included class I and class II loci at four-digit resolution. An early release covering about 600 HLA-typed donors comprised about 310 gigabases of sequencing data and around 86 million unique TCR sequences. A later analysis re-examined previously published TCR beta repertoires from about 670 donors and added high-resolution HLA genotyping to investigate patterns of TCR occurrence. Among around 400 genotyped donors of the cohort, an average of 235,054 unique TCR beta nucleotide sequences were sequenced per donor, about a sixth of them non-productive. The genetic ancestry cluster associated with self-reported Caucasian donors included over 80% of the roughly 400 genotyped donors. Alongside the repertoire data, information on donor age, sex, ethnicity and CMV serostatus was compiled. All discovery cohort repertoires had been generated on a single sequencing platform. In addition to the first cohort of 666 subjects, a separate validation cohort of around 110 different subjects was used. Rather than drawing on any new phenotypic data, the later analysis identified candidate immune exposures from TCR beta sequences and the way those sequences occurred across donors. A later genetic analysis took genome-wide SNP genotypes for 398 of the 666 donors and used that subset as a discovery cohort. To predict cytomegalovirus infection status, the study combined high-throughput TCR immunosequencing, statistical association of individual TCRs with disease status, and machine learning. The number of typed donors differed by locus: 629-630 for A, B, C, DRB1 and DQB1; 500 to 550 for DQA1; 606 for DPA1; and roughly 470 for DPB1. Using immunosequencing, the study profiled T cell repertoires from around 680 subjects and related those repertoires to cytomegalovirus serostatus. Roughly 5 DR-DQ haplotypes were handled as single units for association and clustering, since linkage in the cohort was strong. An earlier analysis of 587 of the donors applied high-throughput TCR beta sequencing to assess whether each TCR beta V gene segment acted as functional or pseudogenic. The aim of the study was to test whether cataloging public T cell receptors could identify signatures of past pathogen exposure.

The library was produced with the immunoSEQ multiplex PCR assay. For the multiplex PCR, a mixture combining 60 forward primers for TCR Vbeta segments and 13 reverse primers for TCR Jbeta segments was used. A multiplex PCR assay on genomic DNA amplified the CDR3 region of rearranged TCR beta genes. The amplified TCR beta libraries were sequenced on the Illumina HiSeq System as 87-base-pair reads. The authors' pipeline ran thus. Across the 700 or so repertoires, a later analysis counted 80 million or so unique TCR beta chains, roughly 11 million of which were shared by at least two donors. To remove PCR and sequencing errors, raw reads were error-corrected and collapsed into unique sequences using a nearest-neighbor algorithm that merged closely related sequences. CDR3 sequences were aligned to IMGT reference sequences to assign V, D and J gene segments. For a sequence to be retained, a match of at least six nucleotides to both a V gene segment and a J gene segment was required. A rearrangement was called productive if the CDR3 had no stop codons and remained in frame with V and J, and every other rearrangement was called non-productive. Following IMGT convention, CDR3 was defined as the stretch from the second conserved V-encoded cysteine to the conserved J-encoded phenylalanine. Sequences without an unambiguous match to a single V gene segment were excluded from the earlier analysis of almost 600 of the donors. In an earlier analysis of some 590 of the donors, V segments were called functional above 56.7% productive rearrangements and were called segregating when the between-donor standard deviation exceeded 5%. To diagnose cytomegalovirus status from the catalog of TCR beta chain sequences, a statistical classification framework was built. In a later analysis, V and J genes were assigned by comparing TCR nucleotide sequences against IMGT/GENE-DB human TR gene sequences. In a later analysis, CDR3 sequences and most-parsimonious VDJ recombination scenarios were assigned using the TCRdist pipeline. In a later analysis, each TCR beta chain was defined by its CDR3 amino acid sequence together with its V-gene family, and reads lacking a unique V-gene family were excluded. To address suspected cross-contamination and a sequencing artifact, a later analysis removed around 600 highly shared, low-generation-probability nucleotide sequences. In a later analysis, a clonal expansion index was calculated for each public chain from normalized within-repertoire ranks of inferred template counts. A later analysis computed generation probabilities with a VDJ recombination model fitted to out-of-frame rearrangements, and checked the results against IGoR. Hypergeometric tests were used in a later analysis to score TCR-TCR, TCR-HLA and TCR-CMV co-occurrence, with a repertoire-size bias correction applied to the TCR pairs. To estimate false discovery rates, a later analysis permuted the HLA or CMV assignments 20 times. A later analysis grouped co-occurring TCRs with DBSCAN, adding TCRdist sequence similarity when clustering within HLA-allele-positive subsets. Repertoires with fewer than 30,000 or more than 120,000 public chains, plus five repertoires with anomalous nucleotide sharing, were excluded from co-occurrence clustering. This immuneACCESS table, as held by TCRdb, lists in-frame sequences with V and J called but not all clones. Of the missing ones, under half trace to an unresolved V gene in checked studies; the others have no known cause. V and J calls and clone size come straight from that table; D and trimming were deduced from the DNA. The sample data list about 180,000 clones, and around 78% of these were observed just once. Clones ranked in the top ten supply around 1.6% of the sample.

In total, approximately 610 healthy bone marrow donors made up the cohort. All cohort members were sampled while nominally healthy, although unrecorded immune exposures were likely present. The donor tested CMV seronegative and was one of the 352 seronegative cohort members. A peripheral blood sample was collected from each donor, and TCR beta sequencing was performed on peripheral blood mononuclear cells. The Qiagen DNeasy Blood Extraction Kit was used to extract genomic DNA from the blood cell samples. Overall study outcomes, separate from this receptor: According to a later analysis, TCR association rates differed among HLA loci, with DRB1 alleles showing the most associated TCRs and HLA-C alleles showing the fewest. In an earlier analysis of 450 to 750 of the donors, most TCR beta V segments appeared in productive rearrangements about 90% or about 30% of the time, broadly matching IMGT annotations. This cohort had only TCR beta chains sequenced, and the lack of alpha or paired-chain data limited which features could be detected. A few of the identified cytomegalovirus-associated TCR beta chains were confirmed in vitro to be specific for cytomegalovirus antigens. The earlier analysis of fewer than 750 of the donors excluded approximately 15 rarely observed V segments, including chromosome 9 orphons, because counts were too low. A later genetic analysis reported fewer N-insertions in productive TCRs among donors in an Asian-associated ancestry cluster than the roughly 700-donor mean. In a later analysis, HLA-associated TCR beta chains were found to be more clonally expanded and to have lower generation probabilities than equally common non-associated chains. The only immune exposure information available for the cohort was CMV serostatus. Because the 87-base-pair reads could not distinguish some IMGT-functional V segments, including TRBV6-2 and TRBV6-3, those segments were excluded. Presence/absence analyses assumed roughly uniform sequencing depth across donors, an assumption that may not hold. Because HLA typing was missing for some donors at each locus, association tests included only the typed subset. A further reported finding was that TCR beta sequences accurately predicted the HLA-A and HLA-B alleles for most subjects in the first cohort. In the study, approximately 160 TCR beta chains were listed as associated with cytomegalovirus. Correlated functional status among segregating V segments might be attributable to linkage disequilibrium, but an unknown experimental factor could not be ruled out. In a later genetic analysis, a missense DCLRE1C variant was associated with V-gene and J-gene trimming of TCR beta chains, and the association was replicated in an independent cohort. A later analysis associated about 18,000 TCR beta sequences with specific HLA alleles at a false discovery rate of 0.05. Across donors, most TCR sequences were observed very rarely, whereas some public TCRs were present in many individuals. The sequencing pipeline was judged likely to have produced a cluster of highly shared sequence variants as a technical artifact. In a later analysis, several top co-occurrence clusters were reported to appear linked to parvovirus B19, influenza, CMV and Epstein-Barr virus. In both the original and validation cohorts, the classifier was reported to diagnose cytomegalovirus status with high specificity and sensitivity. When HLA alleles, especially DR and DQ, strongly co-occurred, attributing TCR associations to individual alleles was difficult. Most CMV-associated TCR beta chains appeared to be HLA-restricted in a later analysis, and the HLA associations seemed to be driven largely by CMV exposure. It was suggested by the authors that the approach could potentially be generalized to other disease states and immunological phenotypes.

In this chain, TRBV7-7 is recombined with TRBJ2-1; TRBD1 is perhaps the D gene, given 5 matching bases. Material: PBMCs. This sequence was found in a young man in good health and CMV-seronegative. The CDR3 has the sequence CASSKGEHNEQFF. The sequenced DNA: TGTGCTAGCAGCAAAGGGGAACACAATGAGCAGTTCTTC. Where the CDR3 stops, the reference TRBV7-7 and TRBJ2-1 genes take over; the full variable domain is GAGVSQSPRYKVTKRGQDVTLRCDPISSHATLYWYQQALGQGPEFLTYFNYEAQPDKSGLPSDRFSAERPEGSISTLTIQRTEQRDSAMYRCASSKGEHNEQFFGPGTRLTVL.